This T cell receptor (beta chain) derives from a study of cytomegalovirus exposure and HLA in healthy donors. The CDR3 runs to 12 residues. Germline V lookup: CDR1 MNHNS, CDR2 SASEGT. Trimming cost V 8 bases and J 8 bases; bases outside gene matches: 8. TCRdb's copy holds only in-frame clones and misses some; the assay was immunoSEQ multiplex PCR. The sample includes 65,000 or so clones, roughly 94% of them seen just once. Source material: PBMCs. This clonotype was sampled from a woman younger than 35 in good health and CMV-seronegative. This rearrangement joins TRBV6-1 to TRBJ1-1; 7 positions match TRBD1. The CDR3 sequence: CASHVLGQEAFF. CDR3 nucleotide sequence: TGTGCCAGCCATGTATTGGGACAGGAAGCTTTCTTT.